This entry is about one TCR beta chain. Its antigen is unknown. These data are taken from a study of T cells in Graves' hyperthyroidism and ophthalmopathy. The CDR3 is made up of 10 amino acids. The V and J ends lost 6 bases and 8 bases, in that order; junction bases with no gene match: 0. Graves' hyperthyroidism qualified as stable when ophthalmopathy did not progress within 18 months. Exclusion of patients followed from uncontrolled infection, other autoimmune disease, pregnancy or lactation. TCR beta CDR3 regions were amplified from RNA transcripts. HTBI primers were used for first-round RT-PCR of the TCR CDR3. Each CDR3 protein gets one entry after TCRdb re-called the multiplex PCR reads with MiXCR. Among a few hundred thousand distinct CDR3 sequences, about 43% were seen once, and the ten largest hold about 8.3%. Whole-study results and caveats: The model's output predicted ophthalmopathy at a median of about 6.5 months prior to onset. Most clonotypes expanded in the thyroid (above 0.001) were also present in blood.

The sequencing input was peripheral blood or thyroid tissue (not recorded which). This sequence originates from a woman aged 18-29 years with Graves' hyperthyroidism. The chain couples TRBV12-3 or TRBV12-4 to TRBJ1-2; 7 bases match TRBD1. The CDR3 spells CASRGQGYTF. The CDR3 DNA is TGTGCCAGCAGGGGACAGGGCTACACCTTC.